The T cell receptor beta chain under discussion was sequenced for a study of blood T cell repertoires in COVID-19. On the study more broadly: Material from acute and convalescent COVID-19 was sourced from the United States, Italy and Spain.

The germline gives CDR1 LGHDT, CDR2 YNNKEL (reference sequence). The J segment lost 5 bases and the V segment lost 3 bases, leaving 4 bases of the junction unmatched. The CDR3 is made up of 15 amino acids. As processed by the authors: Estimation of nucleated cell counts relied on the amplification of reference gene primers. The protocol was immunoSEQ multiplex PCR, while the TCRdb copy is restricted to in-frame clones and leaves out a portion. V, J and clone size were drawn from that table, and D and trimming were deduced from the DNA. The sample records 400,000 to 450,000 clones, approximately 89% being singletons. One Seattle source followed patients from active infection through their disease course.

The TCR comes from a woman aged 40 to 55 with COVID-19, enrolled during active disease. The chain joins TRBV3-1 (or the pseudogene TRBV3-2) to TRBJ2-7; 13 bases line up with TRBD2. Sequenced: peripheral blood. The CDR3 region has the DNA TGTGCCAGCAGCCATGGGACTAGCGGGACCGACGAGCAGTACTTC. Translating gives CASSHGTSGTDEQYF.